Below are 13 T cell receptor beta chains sequenced from a single sample in a study of cytomegalovirus exposure and HLA in healthy donors. The PCR employed 60 Vbeta primers together with 13 Jbeta primers. Repertoires were generated with immunoSEQ multiplex PCR, while TCRdb's copy carries only in-frame clones and drops some. Here the sample spans 100,000 to 150,000 clones, around four fifths being singletons. Sequencing was done on a sample of PBMCs. These receptors originate from a woman in her thirties or forties in good health and CMV-seronegative.

This clone was observed a single time. The chain joins TRBV4-1 to TRBJ2-1; possibly TRBD1 for D (6 bases). Germline values: CDR1 MGHRA, CDR2 YSYEKL. V was clipped by 4 bases and J by 2 bases, with 12 bases between them. The CDR3 sequence is 15 residues long. Here the CDR3 reads CASSLRDTTYNEQFF. In DNA, the CDR3 is TGCGCCAGCAGCCTTCGGGACACGACCTACAATGAGCAGTTCTTC.

The chain joins TRBV18 to TRBJ2-1; no firm D call. With 0 bases removed from V and 3 bases from J, the gap between germline ends came to 6 bases. The CDR3 is 14 residues long. The germline V gene has CDR1 KGHSH and CDR2 LQKENI. In DNA form, the CDR3 reads TGTGCCAGCTCACCACCCGAGGACTACAATGAGCAGTTCTTC. This codes for CASSPPEDYNEQFF.

The J gene is TRBJ1-3, the V gene TRBV19; a weak D match, TRBD1 (6 bases). V shed 5 bases and J shed 0 bases, with 17 bases lying between them. CDR3 length: 17 amino acids. The V gene's germline CDR1 is LNHDA and CDR2 SQIVND (reference sequence). Written as DNA, the CDR3 is TGTGCCAGTAGTGCTTCAGAGACAGGCTTCTCTGGAAACACCATATATTTT. It is translated as CASSASETGFSGNTIYF.

This clone was seen only once. V is TRBV5-6 and J is TRBJ2-1, with D maybe TRBD1 (6 bases). This CDR3 is 13 amino acids long. Germline CDR1 and CDR2: SGHDT and YYEEEE. Trimming shortened V by 2 bases and J by 6 bases, and 9 bases separated the two germline ends. CDR3 amino acids: CASSFGRGNEQFF. The DNA for the CDR3 is TGTGCCAGCAGCTTTGGCAGGGGCAATGAGCAGTTCTTC. The full variable domain, rest sourced from reference TRBV5-6 and TRBJ2-1, is DAGVTQSPTHLIKTRGQQVTLRCSPKSGHDTVSWYQQALGQGPQFIFQYYEEEERQRGNFPDRFSGHQFPNYSSELNVNALLLGDSALYLCASSFGRGNEQFFGPGTRLTVL.

V and J are TRBV27 and TRBJ1-6; tentative D call: TRBD1 (5 bases). The CDR3 length is 17 residues. With 2 bases removed from V and 4 bases from J, the gap between germline ends came to 15 bases. Germline V gene data show CDR1 as MNHEY and CDR2 as SMNVEV (reference sequence). The CDR3 is CASSLKGQGSYNSPLHF. Here the CDR3 DNA reads TGTGCCAGCAGTTTAAAGGGGCAGGGATCATATAATTCACCCCTCCACTTT.

This clone was seen a few times. Relative to the germline gene, one junction end is altered; a read error may explain this. The V and J genes are TRBV7-7 and TRBJ2-5; TRBD1 agrees at 7 bases. CDR3 length: 14 amino acids. The V gene's germline CDR1 is SSHAT and CDR2 FNYEAQ (reference sequence). The CDR3 spells CASSLGGFQETQYF. CDR3 DNA: TGTGCTAGCAGCTTAGGGGGCTTCCAAGAGACCCAGTACTTC.

This clone occurred a few times. V gene TRBV6-5 combines with J gene TRBJ1-1; D is unclear. Germline assignment: CDR1 MNHEY and CDR2 SVGAGI. This CDR3 contains 12 residues. CDR3 coding DNA: TGTGCAATTCGGGGTCTCGACACTGAAGCTTTCTTT. It yields the protein CAIRGLDTEAFF.

The rearrangement links TRBV6-1 to TRBJ2-1; no clear D. CDR1 is MNHNS and CDR2 is SASEGT in the germline V gene. Trimming stripped 2 bases from V and 5 bases from J, with 19 bases between. The CDR3 contains 17 residues. The CDR3 bases are TGTGCCAGCAGTGAAAAGTTTGTAGCCTCTTTCAACAATGAGCAGTTCTTC. This codes for CASSEKFVASFNNEQFF.

This clone was observed once. V gene TRBV10-3 combines with J gene TRBJ2-6, with 7 bases aligning to TRBD1. This CDR3 comprises 16 residues. Germline V gene sequence: CDR1 ENHRY, CDR2 SYGVKD. Trimming removed 2 bases from V and 3 bases from J; junction bases left unmatched: 4. CDR3 nucleotide sequence: TGTGCCATCAGTGAGCCCGACAGGGTTGGGGCCAACGTCCTGACTTTC. Its translation: CAISEPDRVGANVLTF.

This clone appeared a few times. The junction departs from germline at one end; a sequencing error may be responsible. The V gene is TRBV29-1, the J gene TRBJ2-7; D is perhaps TRBD1 (5 bases). CDR1 is SQVTM, CDR2 ANQGSEA, per germline. CDR3 length: 11 amino acids. Written as DNA, the CDR3 is TGCAGCGTTGATGCTTGGCCAGGGCTCAAATTC. This codes for CSVDAWPGLKF.

CDR3 in amino acids: CASRAPSGGANTQYF. Here the CDR3 DNA reads TGTGCCAGCAGGGCTCCTAGCGGGGGGGCAAATACGCAGTATTTT. The rearrangement links TRBV27 to TRBJ2-3, with TRBD2 matching 12 bases. The CDR3 covers 15 residues. Looked up from germline, CDR1 is MNHEY and CDR2 is SMNVEV (reference sequence). V trimming: 6 bases; J trimming: 7 bases; junction bases outside the gene matches: 8.

This chain uses TRBV4-2 with TRBJ2-1; 8 bases line up with TRBD2. Germline assignment: CDR1 LGHNA and CDR2 YNFKEQ. V trimming: 0 bases; J trimming: 6 bases; junction bases outside the gene matches: 13. The CDR3 runs to 18 residues. The CDR3: CASSQEAAGGGGINEQFF. CDR3 nucleotides: TGTGCCAGCAGCCAAGAAGCCGCCGGGGGCGGGGGGATCAATGAGCAGTTCTTC.

The count of this clone is one. The chain has TRBV28 and TRBJ1-3; D is unresolved. V was pared by 7 bases and J by 6 bases, with 7 bases between. Germline V gene sequence: CDR1 MDHEN, CDR2 SYDVKM. The CDR3 length is 11 residues. The CDR3 protein is CASKSENTIYF. DNA of the CDR3: TGTGCCAGCAAGTCAGAAAACACCATATATTTT.